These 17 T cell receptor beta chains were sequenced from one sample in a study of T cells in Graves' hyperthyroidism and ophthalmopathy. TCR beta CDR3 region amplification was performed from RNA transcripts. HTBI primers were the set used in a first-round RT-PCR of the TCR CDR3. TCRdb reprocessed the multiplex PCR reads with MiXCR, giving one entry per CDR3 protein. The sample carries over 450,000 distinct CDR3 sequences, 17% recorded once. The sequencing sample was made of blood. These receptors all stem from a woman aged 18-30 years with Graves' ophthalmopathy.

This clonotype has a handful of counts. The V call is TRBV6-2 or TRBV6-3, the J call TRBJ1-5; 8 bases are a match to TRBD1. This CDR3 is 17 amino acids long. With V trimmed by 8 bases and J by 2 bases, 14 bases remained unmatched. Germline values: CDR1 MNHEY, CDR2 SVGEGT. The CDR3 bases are TGTGCCAGCTCCCCGGGACAGGACGTTTGGGGCAATCAGCCCCAGCATTTT. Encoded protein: CASSPGQDVWGNQPQHF.

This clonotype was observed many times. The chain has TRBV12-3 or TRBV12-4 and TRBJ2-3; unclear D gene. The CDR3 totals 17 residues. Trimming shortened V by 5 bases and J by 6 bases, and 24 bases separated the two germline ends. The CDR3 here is CASSPLWVRSSRDTQYF. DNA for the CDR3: TGTGCCAGCAGTCCCCTTTGGGTCCGTTCAAGCAGGGATACGCAGTATTTT.

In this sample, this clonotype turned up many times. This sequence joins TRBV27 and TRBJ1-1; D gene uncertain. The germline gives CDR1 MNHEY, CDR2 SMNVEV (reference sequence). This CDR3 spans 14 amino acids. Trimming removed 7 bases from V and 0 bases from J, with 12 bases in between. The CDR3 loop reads CASNPGAMNTEAFF. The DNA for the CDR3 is TGTGCCAGCAACCCAGGCGCAATGAACACTGAAGCTTTCTTT.

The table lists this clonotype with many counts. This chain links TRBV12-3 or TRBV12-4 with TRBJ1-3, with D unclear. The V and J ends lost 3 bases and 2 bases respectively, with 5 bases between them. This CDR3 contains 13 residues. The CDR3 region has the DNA TGTGCCAGCAGTTTCAATGCTGGAAACACCATATATTTT. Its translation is CASSFNAGNTIYF.

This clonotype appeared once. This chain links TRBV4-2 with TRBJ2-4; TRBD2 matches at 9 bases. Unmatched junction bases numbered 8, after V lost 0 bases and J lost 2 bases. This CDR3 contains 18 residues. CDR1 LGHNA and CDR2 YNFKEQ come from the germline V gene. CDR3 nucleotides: TGTGCCAGCAGCCAAGACTCTTCGCGGGGGGGGCCCAAAAACATTCAGTACTTC. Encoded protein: CASSQDSSRGGPKNIQYF.

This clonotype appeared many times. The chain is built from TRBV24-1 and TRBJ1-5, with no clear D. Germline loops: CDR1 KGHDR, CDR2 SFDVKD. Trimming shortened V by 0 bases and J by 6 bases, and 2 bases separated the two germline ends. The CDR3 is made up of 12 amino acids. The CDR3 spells CATSDLGQPQHF. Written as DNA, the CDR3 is TGTGCCACCAGTGATTTGGGTCAGCCCCAGCATTTT.

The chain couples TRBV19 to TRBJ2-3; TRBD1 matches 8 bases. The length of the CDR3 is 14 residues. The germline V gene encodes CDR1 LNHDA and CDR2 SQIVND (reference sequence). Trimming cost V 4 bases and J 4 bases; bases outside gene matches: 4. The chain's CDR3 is CASSKGQGPDTQYF. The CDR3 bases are TGTGCCAGTAGTAAAGGACAGGGCCCAGATACGCAGTATTTT.

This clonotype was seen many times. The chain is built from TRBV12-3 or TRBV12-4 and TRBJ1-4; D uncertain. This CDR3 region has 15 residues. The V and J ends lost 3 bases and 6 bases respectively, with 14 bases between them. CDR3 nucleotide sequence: TGTGCCAGCAGTTTTATCCCCCTGAGAGATGAAAAACTGTTTTTT. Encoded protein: CASSFIPLRDEKLFF.

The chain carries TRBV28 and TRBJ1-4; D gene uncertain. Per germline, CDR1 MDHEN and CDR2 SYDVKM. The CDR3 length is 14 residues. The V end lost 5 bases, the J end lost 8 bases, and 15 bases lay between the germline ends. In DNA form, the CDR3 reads TGTGCCAGCAGTGTACCCTCCGGGCCAGAAAAACTGTTTTTT. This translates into CASSVPSGPEKLFF.

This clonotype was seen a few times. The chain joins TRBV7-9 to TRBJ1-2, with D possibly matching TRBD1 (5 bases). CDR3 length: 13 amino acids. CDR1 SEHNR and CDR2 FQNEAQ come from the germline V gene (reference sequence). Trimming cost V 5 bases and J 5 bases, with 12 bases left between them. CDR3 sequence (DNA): TGTGCCAGCAGCATCGAAGGGGAGTATGGCTACACCTTC. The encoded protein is CASSIEGEYGYTF.

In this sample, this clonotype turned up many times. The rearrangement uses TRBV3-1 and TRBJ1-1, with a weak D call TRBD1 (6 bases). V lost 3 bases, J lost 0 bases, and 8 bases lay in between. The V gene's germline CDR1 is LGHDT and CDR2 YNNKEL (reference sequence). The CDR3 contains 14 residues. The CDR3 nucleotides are TGTGCCAGCAGCCACGGGGGCGTGAACACTGAAGCTTTCTTT. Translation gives CASSHGGVNTEAFF. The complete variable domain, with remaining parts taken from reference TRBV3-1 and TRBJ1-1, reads DTAVSQTPKYLVTQMGNDKSIKCEQNLGHDTMYWYKQDSKKFLKIMFSYNNKELIINETVPNRFSPKSPDKAHLNLHINSLELGDSAVYFCASSHGGVNTEAFFGQGTRLTVV.

In nucleotides, the CDR3 is TGTGCCAGCAGCCGTGGGTTTGATACGCAGTATTTT. The encoded protein is CASSRGFDTQYF. The chain links TRBV3-1 to TRBJ2-3; D is undetermined. Trimming took off 4 bases at V and 6 bases at J, with 8 bases between the two ends. Germline values: CDR1 LGHDT, CDR2 YNNKEL (reference sequence). CDR3 length: 12 amino acids.

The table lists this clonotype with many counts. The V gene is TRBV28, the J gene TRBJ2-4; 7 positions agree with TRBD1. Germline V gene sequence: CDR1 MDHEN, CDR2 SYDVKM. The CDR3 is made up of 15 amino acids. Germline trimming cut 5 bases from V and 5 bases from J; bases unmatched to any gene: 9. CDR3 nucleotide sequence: TGTGCCAGCAGTCTTGGAGACAGGGCTCAAAACATTCAGTACTTC. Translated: CASSLGDRAQNIQYF.

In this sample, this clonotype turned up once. For the CDR3, the DNA is TGCGCCAGCAGCTCGGGAACCTTTAGCTCTGGAAACACCATATATTTT. Encoded protein: CASSSGTFSSGNTIYF. This chain links TRBV5-1 with TRBJ1-3; no clear D gene. The ends were cut back, 3 bases at V and 0 bases at J, with 13 bases in the middle. In germline, CDR1 is SGHRS, CDR2 YFSETQ. CDR3 length: 16 amino acids. Supplemented by reference TRBV5-1 and TRBJ1-3, the full variable domain reads KAGVTQTPRYLIKTRGQQVTLSCSPISGHRSVSWYQQTPGQGLQFLFEYFSETQRNKGNFPGRFSGRQFSNSRSEMNVSTLELGDSALYLCASSSGTFSSGNTIYFGEGSWLTVV.

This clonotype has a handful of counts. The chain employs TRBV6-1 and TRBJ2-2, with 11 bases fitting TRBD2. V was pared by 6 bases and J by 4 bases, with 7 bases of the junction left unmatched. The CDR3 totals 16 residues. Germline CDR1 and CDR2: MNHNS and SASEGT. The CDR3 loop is CASRVAGTSGTGELFF. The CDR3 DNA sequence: TGTGCCAGCAGGGTAGCCGGGACTAGCGGCACCGGGGAGCTGTTTTTT.

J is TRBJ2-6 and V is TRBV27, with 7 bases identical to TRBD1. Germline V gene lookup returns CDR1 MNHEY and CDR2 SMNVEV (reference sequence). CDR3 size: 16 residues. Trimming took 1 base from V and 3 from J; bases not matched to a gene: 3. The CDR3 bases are TGTGCCAGCAGTTTATTACAGGGGCTTGGGGCCAACGTCCTGACTTTC. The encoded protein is CASSLLQGLGANVLTF.

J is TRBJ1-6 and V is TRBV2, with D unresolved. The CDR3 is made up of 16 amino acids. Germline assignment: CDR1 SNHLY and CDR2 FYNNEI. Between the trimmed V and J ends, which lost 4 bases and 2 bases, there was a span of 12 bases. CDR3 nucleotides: TGTGCCAGCAGTGGGACCGTCGCAGCCTATAATTCACCCCTCCACTTT. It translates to CASSGTVAAYNSPLHF.